This passage covers 3 T cell receptor beta chains from one sample sequenced in a study of blood T cell repertoires in COVID-19. Some clones are missing from TCRdb's copy, which holds only in-frame ones; the method was immunoSEQ multiplex PCR. The sample yields roughly 220,000 clones, roughly 79% seen once. What was sequenced was peripheral blood. The receptors were sampled from an elderly woman with COVID-19, enrolled during active disease.

This chain connects TRBV10-3 to TRBJ2-2, with a possible D match to TRBD2 (6 bases). This CDR3 comprises 14 residues. CDR1 and CDR2 (germline): ENHRY, SYGVKD. V was shortened by 5 bases and J by 3 bases, with 10 bases between the two germline ends. In DNA form, the CDR3 reads TGTGCCATCAGTCCCAGGGAGGACACCGGGGAGCTGTTTTTT. It codes for CAISPREDTGELFF.

The rearrangement joins TRBV12-5 to TRBJ2-3; D is unclear. The V end was cut by 5 bases, the J end by 6 bases, with 9 bases between. CDR3 size: 12 residues. Germline V CDR1 and CDR2: LGHNT, FRNRAP. The CDR3 reads CASGPPGDTQYF. DNA for the CDR3: TGTGCTAGTGGTCCTCCCGGGGATACGCAGTATTTT. Variable domain in full (rest from reference TRBV12-5 and TRBJ2-3): DARVTQTPRHKVTEMGQEVTMRCQPILGHNTVFWYRQTMMQGLELLAYFRNRAPLDDSGMPKDRFSAEMPDATLATLKIQPSEPRDSAVYFCASGPPGDTQYFGPGTRLTVL.

The chain has TRBV18 and TRBJ1-4; weak D call: TRBD1 (6 bases). Germline assignment: CDR1 KGHSH and CDR2 LQKENI. Trimming took off 8 bases at V and 7 bases at J, with 11 bases between the two ends. The CDR3 is 12 amino acids. CDR3 nucleotides: TGTGCCAGCCGCCAGGGGACTGAAAAACTGTTTTTT. Translated, it gives CASRQGTEKLFF.